This T cell receptor (beta chain) is drawn from a study of control samples from healthy donors and cancer patients. This table comes from immunoSEQ multiplex PCR, and its TCRdb copy is limited to in-frame clones, with some not included. The sample consists of 45,000 to 60,000 clones, roughly 92% of them appearing once. In germline, CDR1 is KGHDR, CDR2 SFDVKD. V lost 3 bases, J lost 1 base, and 8 bases lay in between. The CDR3 has 14 amino acids. The TCR originated in a man aged 25 to 40 in good health. V gene TRBV24-1 combines with J gene TRBJ2-5; D remains ambiguous. The sequencing input was blood. DNA for the CDR3: TGTGCCACCAGTGATCTCCCAAGCCAAGAGACCCAGTACTTC. Amino acid sequence: CATSDLPSQETQYF.